The rows below give T cell receptor beta chains drawn from one sample of a study of T cell changes during pregnancy in multiple sclerosis. Generated by immunoSEQ multiplex PCR, the TCRdb table keeps only in-frame clones and is missing some. The data hold fewer than 110,000 clones, with around nine tenths observed a single time. The specimen was peripheral blood, collected after pregnancy. These receptors were obtained from a female donor with multiple sclerosis, enrolled in a pregnancy study. The CDR3 runs from the conserved cysteine through the conserved F or W. D genes are given only for firm matches. The size entry is marked missing in some rows and otherwise reads once, few, many or a size class.

clone_size,v_call,j_call,d_call,cdr3_aa,cdr3_nt
NA,TRBV5-1,TRBJ2-6,NA,CASSLGGLSGANVLTF,TGCGCCAGCAGCTTGGGCGGGCTCTCTGGGGCCAACGTCCTGACTTTC
NA,TRBV18,TRBJ2-5,NA,CASSRRGTGETQYF,TGTGCCAGCTCCCGCCGAGGCACCGGAGAGACCCAGTACTTC
NA,TRBV30,TRBJ1-6,NA,CAWRADSGNSPLHF,TGTGCCTGGAGGGCGGACAGCGGCAATTCACCCCTCCACTTT
NA,TRBV11-2,TRBJ1-2,TRBD1,CASSPLTGANYGYTF,TGTGCCAGCAGCCCCTTGACAGGGGCTAACTATGGCTACACCTTC
NA,TRBV10-3,TRBJ2-3,NA,CAISEEGGGTDTQYF,TGTGCCATCAGTGAGGAGGGCGGGGGCACAGATACGCAGTATTTT
few,TRBV10-1,TRBJ1-1,TRBD1,CASSESGTGLSFF,TGCGCCAGCAGTGAGTCCGGGACAGGGCTTTCTTTCTTT
once,TRBV7-6,TRBJ2-5,NA,CASSPAGSKQETQYF,TGTGCCAGCAGCCCTGCAGGTTCTAAACAAGAGACCCAGTACTTC
NA,TRBV7-2,TRBJ1-6,TRBD1,CASSRGQGVNSPLHF,TGTGCCAGCAGCCGGGGACAGGGGGTAAATTCACCCCTCCACTTT
NA,TRBV4-1,TRBJ2-1,NA,CASSPLPGGAYNEQFF,TGCGCCAGCAGCCCGCTCCCGGGCGGGGCCTACAATGAGCAGTTCTTC
NA,TRBV2,TRBJ1-1,TRBD1,CASRGGTGAIGPNTEAFF,TGTGCCAGCAGGGGGGGGACAGGGGCCATTGGTCCTAACACTGAAGCTTTCTTT
NA,TRBV18,TRBJ2-2,NA,CASSRSGVNTGELFF,TGTGCCAGCTCACGCTCAGGGGTGAACACCGGGGAGCTGTTTTTT